These T cell receptor beta chains were read from a single sample in a study of blood T cells in healthy people across ages. TCRdb re-called the 5' RACE reads through MiXCR, storing one row per CDR3 protein. In the table there are over 1,500,000 distinct CDR3 sequences, roughly two fifths of which are singletons. The sample comprised blood. Receptors were obtained from a human donor in good health. CDR3s include the opening cysteine and the closing phenylalanine or tryptophan. A D gene is named only where the DNA matches it firmly. The size of a clone is reported for some rows only, either as once, few or many, or as a class for expanded clones.

abundance | j_gene | d_gene | v_gene | CDR3nt | CDR3aa
NA | TRBJ2-7 | NA | TRBV6-5 | TGTGCCAGCAGTTACCCTGGGGCAGGGTCAGCCTACGAGCAGTACTTC | CASSYPGAGSAYEQYF
few | TRBJ2-7 | NA | TRBV7-9 | TGTGCCAGCAGCTATGTCGTGGGCGAGCAGTACTTC | CASSYVVGEQYF
NA | TRBJ1-5 | NA | TRBV4-1 | TGCGCCAGCAGCCCCATAGGAGGGAGCGGACAGCCCCAGCATTTT | CASSPIGGSGQPQHF
NA | TRBJ2-1 | NA | TRBV7-9 | TGTGCCAGCACCTCCCCAACAGGGAGGGACAATGAGCAGTTCTTC | CASTSPTGRDNEQFF
NA | TRBJ1-2 | NA | TRBV12-3/TRBV12-4 | TGTGCCAGCAGTCCAGGGTTTCGATTCGGCTACACCTTC | CASSPGFRFGYTF
few | TRBJ2-3 | NA | TRBV7-3 | TGTGCCAGCAGCTTAACTTACAGGGCAACAGATACGCAGTATTTT | CASSLTYRATDTQYF
NA | TRBJ2-1 | TRBD2 | TRBV3-1 | TGTGCCAGCAGCCCGGGACTAGCGGGGGGAGGGAATGAGCAGTTCTTC | CASSPGLAGGGNEQFF
NA | TRBJ2-7 | NA | TRBV25-1 | TGTGCCGGCAGTAGGGACGGGGTTTCCTACGAGCAGTACTTC | CAGSRDGVSYEQYF
NA | TRBJ1-1 | NA | TRBV11-2 | TGTGCCAGCAGCTCCTGGGGACACTTGAACACTGAAGCTTTCTTT | CASSSWGHLNTEAFF
few | TRBJ2-2 | TRBD2 | TRBV6-2/TRBV6-3 | TGTACCAGCAGTTACGCAGCGGGGGGGTTCGAGACCGGGGAGCTGTTTTTT | CTSSYAAGGFETGELFF
few | TRBJ2-3 | NA | TRBV4-1 | TGCGCCAGCAGCCAAGAGACTCTCACAGATACGCAGTATTTT | CASSQETLTDTQYF
few | TRBJ2-3 | NA | TRBV6-2/TRBV6-3 | TGTGCCAGCTTATCTCAGCGAGGCAGCACAGATACGCAGTATTTT | CASLSQRGSTDTQYF
NA | TRBJ1-5 | TRBD1 | TRBV19 | TGTGCCAGTAGTATAGTACAGGGGTATCAGCCCCAGCATTTT | CASSIVQGYQPQHF
NA | TRBJ1-1 | NA | TRBV6-5 | TGTGCCAGCAGTTGCTCATCAGGGGCCATGAACACTGAAGCTTTCTTT | CASSCSSGAMNTEAFF
few | TRBJ2-3 | TRBD2 | TRBV14 | TGTGCCAGCAGACGCGAATGGGGGGGTACGCAGTATTTT | CASRREWGGTQYF
NA | TRBJ2-1 | TRBD2 | TRBV5-1 | TGCGTCAGCAGCTTGGGGGGGACTAGCTCCTACAATGAGCAGTTCTTC | CVSSLGGTSSYNEQFF
NA | TRBJ1-2 | TRBD1 | TRBV11-3 | TGTGCCAGCGCGGGACAGGGCCCCTCCGTCGGCTACACCTTC | CASAGQGPSVGYTF
NA | TRBJ2-3 | TRBD2 | TRBV14 | TGTGCCAGCAGCCAAGTTACTAGCGGCAGCACAGATACGCAGTATTTT | CASSQVTSGSTDTQYF
NA | TRBJ2-6 | NA | TRBV2 | TGTGCCAGTCGATACCTCTCTGGGGCCAACGTCCTGACTTTC | CASRYLSGANVLTF
NA | TRBJ2-3 | NA | TRBV24-1 | TGTGCCACTGGGGTTGACGGAGTCACAGATACGCAGTATTTT | CATGVDGVTDTQYF
NA | TRBJ2-1 | NA | TRBV3-1 | TGTGCCAGCAGCCAAGTTGGGGGGCCAGGGAGCAATGAGCAGTTCTTC | CASSQVGGPGSNEQFF
NA | TRBJ2-5 | NA | TRBV30 | TGTGCTTGGGAGTCTGGATCAGAGACCCAGTACTTC | CAWESGSETQYF
NA | TRBJ2-5 | NA | TRBV7-2 | TGTGCCAGCAGCTGGATACAGGGTGCGCAAGAGACCCAGTACTTC | CASSWIQGAQETQYF
NA | TRBJ1-1 | NA | TRBV7-9 | TGTGCCAGCAGCCCTATAGGGAAAACTGAAGCTTTCTTT | CASSPIGKTEAFF
NA | TRBJ2-6 | TRBD1 | TRBV5-8 | TGTGCCAGCAGCAAGACAGGGACTGGGGCCAACGTCCTGACTTTC | CASSKTGTGANVLTF
few | TRBJ2-5 | NA | TRBV24-1 | TGTGCCACCAGTGGTTGGGGTCTTAGCCAAGAGACCCAGTACTTC | CATSGWGLSQETQYF
NA | TRBJ1-3 | NA | TRBV7-2 | TGTGCCAGCAGGGCCAACAGCTTTCTTGGAAACACCATATATTTT | CASRANSFLGNTIYF
NA | TRBJ2-3 | TRBD2 | TRBV4-3 | TGCGCCAGCAGCCAAGATCCGACCGGGACTAGAAGCACAGATACGCAGTATTTT | CASSQDPTGTRSTDTQYF
few | TRBJ2-1 | TRBD2 | TRBV5-1 | TGCGCCAGCAGCTTGCGGGGGGATGGCTACAATGAGCAGTTCTTC | CASSLRGDGYNEQFF
few | TRBJ2-5 | TRBD1 | TRBV7-9 | TGTGCCAGCAGCCCGACAGGGATCTCAAAGGTGACCCAGTACTTC | CASSPTGISKVTQYF
NA | TRBJ2-7 | NA | TRBV12-3/TRBV12-4 | TGTGCCAGCAGTTTTCGACTAGACGTCGGCGAGCAGTACTTC | CASSFRLDVGEQYF
few | TRBJ2-3 | NA | TRBV7-9 | TGTGCCAGCAGCGAGACAGTTAGCACAGATACGCAGTATTTT | CASSETVSTDTQYF
NA | TRBJ2-3 | TRBD1 | TRBV20-1 | TGCAGTGCTAGCCGAGGTGGACAGGGGACAGATACGCAGTATTTT | CSASRGGQGTDTQYF
NA | TRBJ1-2 | NA | TRBV15 | TGTGCCACCAGCAGAGATCAATTCTCGGGGGATGGCTACACCTTC | CATSRDQFSGDGYTF
NA | TRBJ2-7 | NA | TRBV6-6 | TGTGCCAGCAGCCCACAGGGTTTCGACGAGCAGTACTTC | CASSPQGFDEQYF
NA | TRBJ1-1 | TRBD1 | TRBV9 | TGTGCCAGCACCAGTTTAAGGGGGGACAGACAGAACACTGAAGCTTTCTTT | CASTSLRGDRQNTEAFF
NA | TRBJ2-1 | NA | TRBV5-1 | TGCGCCAGCAGCCCTGGCGTAGGGATTGGGTACAATGAGCAGTTCTTC | CASSPGVGIGYNEQFF
NA | TRBJ2-3 | TRBD2 | TRBV5-1 | TGCGCCAGCTCGGATGCAGGGTACAGCGGGGGTGTCCCAGATACGCAGTATTTT | CASSDAGYSGGVPDTQYF
few | TRBJ1-5 | NA | TRBV9 | TGTGCCAGCAACCCCGGGGGGGGTAATAATCAGCCCCAGCATTTT | CASNPGGGNNQPQHF
NA | TRBJ2-5 | NA | TRBV27 | TGTGCCAGCAGCTTGGCCCCGCTAGGGACCCAGTACTTC | CASSLAPLGTQYF
once | TRBJ1-1 | NA | TRBV6-2/TRBV6-3 | TGTGCCAGCATTAGACCGGGACACCGGAACACTGAAGCTTTCTTT | CASIRPGHRNTEAFF
NA | TRBJ2-4 | NA | TRBV6-2/TRBV6-3 | TGTGCCAGCACTGGACAGACGATAGCCGCCAAAAACATTCAGTACTTC | CASTGQTIAAKNIQYF
NA | TRBJ1-4 | NA | TRBV7-2 | TGTGCCAGCAGCTTGGGCTTAGGACAGAATGAAAAACGGTTTTTT | CASSLGLGQNEKRFF
few | TRBJ2-5 | NA | TRBV9 | TGTGCCAGCAGCGTAGCCACGGCAGCCCAAGAGACCCAGTACTTC | CASSVATAAQETQYF
few | TRBJ1-2 | NA | TRBV20-1 | TGCAGTGCTAGGGGGCACTATGGCTACACCTTC | CSARGHYGYTF
few | TRBJ2-5 | NA | TRBV4-2 | TGTGCCAGCAGGGCAACTAGTCAACAAGAGACCCAGTACTTC | CASRATSQQETQYF
NA | TRBJ2-3 | NA | TRBV3-1 | TGTGCCAGCAGTCCGCGGGGCGTAGAGGAAGATACGCAGTATTTT | CASSPRGVEEDTQYF
many | TRBJ1-2 | NA | TRBV28 | TGTGCCAGCACGATAGGGAATGGCTACACCTTC | CASTIGNGYTF
NA | TRBJ1-2 | NA | TRBV6-1 | TGTGCCAGCAGTGAAGCGAGGTCAGGAGCTAACTATGGCTACACCTTC | CASSEARSGANYGYTF
few | TRBJ2-7 | TRBD1 | TRBV7-8 | TGTGCCAGCAGCTTTACAGACAGGGGCTCCTACGAGCAGTACTTC | CASSFTDRGSYEQYF